The clone carrying this T cell receptor beta chain was recorded once. The data originate from a study of blood T cell repertoires in COVID-19. Across the whole study: The study drew acute and convalescent COVID-19 samples from the United States, Italy and Spain. T cells, B-cell-depleted T cells, or PBMCs provided the cDNA or gDNA that served as material.

Original processing notes: From reference gene primer amplification, estimates of nucleated cell counts were derived. Profiled with immunoSEQ multiplex PCR; TCRdb holds only in-frame clones, not every one. V and J calls and clone size are those listed in that table; D and trimming were worked out from the DNA. The table lists about 300,000 clones, roughly 83% of them singletons. The CDR3 contains 14 residues. V was pared by 5 bases and J by 5 bases, with 5 bases of the junction left unmatched. Germline V gene data show CDR1 as LNHNV and CDR2 as YYDKDF (reference sequence). Sequencing input: peripheral blood. This chain connects TRBV15 to TRBJ2-1, with 8 bases identical to TRBD2. The sequence derives from a woman between 45 and 60 years old with acute or convalescent COVID-19. CDR3 bases: TGTGCCACCAGCGGAGCGGGAGCAGACAATGAGCAGTTCTTC. This encodes CATSGAGADNEQFF.